The text below deals with one TCR beta chain. No antigen is known for it. Preparation of the library involved 5' RACE. The input for every TCR library was approximately 3,500 ng of total RNA. For each sample, cDNA synthesis was carried out in eight separate reactions using SMARTScribe reverse transcriptase. Unique molecular identifiers containing a 6-nucleotide sample barcode were introduced through template switching during cDNA synthesis. TCRalpha and TCRbeta cDNA was amplified in two nested PCRs of around 15 and 10 cycles, and bead purification was carried out after each PCR. Before amplification, cDNA was treated with uracil DNA-glycosylase and purified using the QIAquick PCR purification kit. The second PCR was the step at which Illumina TruSeq-compatible adapters and sample-specific barcodes were added. TapeStation and Qubit were used to check library quality and concentration, and around 5.3 ng of each library was pooled. Sequencing of the pooled libraries was done on an Illumina HiSeq2500 single-index Rapid Run using custom sequencing primers and 2 x 100 bp reads. Concerning the study's data processing: MiGEC version 1.2.6 was used for UMI-based consensus assembly, which corrected PCR and sequencing errors. MiXCR version 2.1.1 was used to carry out V(D)J alignment, clonotype assembly and CDR3 extraction. Normalisation of gene usage, clonotype sharing and MAIT/NKT TCR abundance was achieved by analysing the top 1000, 10 000 and 20 000 clonotypes per sample. Diversity was computed as the inverse Simpson index with the vegan R package after downsampling to 27 000 UMIs. Statistical testing used paired Mann-Whitney U tests on the discordant twin pairs and applied Benjamini-Hochberg correction for multiple testing. TCRdb reprocessed the reads, and each CDR3 protein sequence is entered once, without DNA. These V and J calls rely on TCRdb rather than the paper's analysis. This sample's table carries about 110,000 distinct CDR3 sequences. In total, the top ten clones hold roughly an eighth of the sample.

The sample is drawn from a study of monozygotic twins with inflammatory bowel disease (dated by TCRdb to between 2018 and 2020). Broadly, across the study: The full study comprised approximately 28 monozygotic twin pairs: nine German pairs (four IBD-concordant, five IBD-discordant) and 19 IBD-discordant Danish pairs. The search for disease-associated traits relied mainly on comparing, within discordant pairs, IBD patients with their genetically identical healthy co-twins. Each individual had, on average, about 151 000 unique TCRalpha sequences and 181 000 unique TCRbeta sequences available for analysis. The study at large found these results: The analysis was unable to tell different T cell subtypes apart. No single strong signal or clonotype linked to IBD turned up in the results, so the idea that one exists was not supported. A decrease in TCRbeta repertoire diversity, as measured by inverse Simpson index, was observed in IBD patients compared with their healthy co-twins. Fewer clonotypes were shared with other individuals by IBD patients than by healthy twins, most markedly in patients showing signs of disease activity. No difference in repertoire similarity was observed between concordant and discordant twins, possibly owing to limited statistical power. Background noise and inter-individual variability may have been introduced into the repertoires by the differing immunosuppressive treatments among patients.

The CDR3 runs 12 amino acids, cysteine and phenylalanine included. The coding DNA is unavailable. CDR1 and CDR2, per the germline V gene, are SGHAT and FQNNGV. From each donor, a 2.5 ml peripheral blood sample was collected into PAXgene tubes and kept at -80 degrees C. Without T cell sorting, total RNA was isolated from whole blood using the PAXgene blood miRNA kit on an automated QIAcube. Peripheral blood from monozygotic twin pairs concordant or discordant for inflammatory bowel disease was subjected to deep TCRalpha and TCRbeta repertoire profiling with unique molecular barcoding. Smoking habits were recorded for all twin pairs, with individuals classified as current, former or never smokers.

The V and J segments used are TRBV11-2 and TRBJ2-3; the D call from TCRdb, TRBD2, cannot be confirmed without DNA. Sequencing was carried out using blood. This TCR came from a human donor with ulcerative colitis or Crohn's disease, or a healthy co-twin of an affected twin (not recorded which). The CDR3 here reads CASAGEADTQYF.